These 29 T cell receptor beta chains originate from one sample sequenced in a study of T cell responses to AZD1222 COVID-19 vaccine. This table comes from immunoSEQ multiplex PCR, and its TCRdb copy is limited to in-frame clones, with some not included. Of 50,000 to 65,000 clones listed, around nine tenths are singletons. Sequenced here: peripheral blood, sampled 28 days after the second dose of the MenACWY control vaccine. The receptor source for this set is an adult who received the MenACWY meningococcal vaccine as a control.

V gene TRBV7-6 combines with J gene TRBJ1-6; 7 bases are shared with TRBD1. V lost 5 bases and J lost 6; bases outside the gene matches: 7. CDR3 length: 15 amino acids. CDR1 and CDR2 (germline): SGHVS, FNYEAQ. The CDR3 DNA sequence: TGTGCCAGCAGCCAACGTCAGGGGGTTAATTCACCCCTCCACTTT. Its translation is CASSQRQGVNSPLHF.

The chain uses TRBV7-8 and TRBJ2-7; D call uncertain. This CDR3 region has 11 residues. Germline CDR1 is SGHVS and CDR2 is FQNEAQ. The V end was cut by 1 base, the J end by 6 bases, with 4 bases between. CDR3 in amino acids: CASSLGTEQYF. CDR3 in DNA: TGTGCCAGCAGCTTAGGCACCGAGCAGTACTTC.

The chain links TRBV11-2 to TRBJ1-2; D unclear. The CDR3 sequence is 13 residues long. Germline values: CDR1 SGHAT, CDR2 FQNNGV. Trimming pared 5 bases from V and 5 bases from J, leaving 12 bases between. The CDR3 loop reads CASSHDGGYGYTF. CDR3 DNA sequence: TGTGCCAGCAGCCACGACGGTGGTTATGGCTACACCTTC.

The DNA for the CDR3 is TGCGCCAGCAGCCCGGGACAGGGGGCGCATGCTAATGAAAAACTGTTTTTT. Encoded protein: CASSPGQGAHANEKLFF. This sequence joins TRBV4-1 and TRBJ1-4; 12 positions agree with TRBD1. CDR1 and CDR2 (germline): MGHRA, YSYEKL. The ends lost 4 bases at V and 3 bases at J; junction bases unmatched: 6. CDR3 length: 17 residues.

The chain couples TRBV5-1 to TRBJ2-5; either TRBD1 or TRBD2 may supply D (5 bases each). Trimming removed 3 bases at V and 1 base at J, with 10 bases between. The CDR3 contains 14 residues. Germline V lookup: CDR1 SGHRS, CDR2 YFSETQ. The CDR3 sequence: CASSYGTIQETQYF. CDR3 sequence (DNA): TGCGCCAGCAGCTACGGGACCATCCAAGAGACCCAGTACTTC.

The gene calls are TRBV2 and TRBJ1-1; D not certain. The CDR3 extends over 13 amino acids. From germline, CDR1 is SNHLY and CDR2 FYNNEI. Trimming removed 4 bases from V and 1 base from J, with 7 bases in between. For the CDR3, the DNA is TGTGCCAGCAGTGGGGAGGGGAACACTGAAGCTTTCTTT. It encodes CASSGEGNTEAFF.

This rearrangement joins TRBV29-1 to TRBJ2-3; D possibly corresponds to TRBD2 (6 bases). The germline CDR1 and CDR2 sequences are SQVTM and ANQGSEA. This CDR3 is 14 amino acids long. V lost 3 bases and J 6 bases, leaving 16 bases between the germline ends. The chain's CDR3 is CSVDRTTVLDTQYF. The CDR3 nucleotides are TGCAGCGTTGACAGGACTACCGTATTGGATACGCAGTATTTT.

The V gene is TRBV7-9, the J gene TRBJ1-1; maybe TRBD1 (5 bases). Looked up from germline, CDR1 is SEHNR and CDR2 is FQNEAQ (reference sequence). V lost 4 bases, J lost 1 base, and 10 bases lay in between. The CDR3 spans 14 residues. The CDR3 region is CASSSGLRNTEAFF. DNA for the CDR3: TGTGCCAGCAGCTCGGGACTACGGAACACTGAAGCTTTCTTT.

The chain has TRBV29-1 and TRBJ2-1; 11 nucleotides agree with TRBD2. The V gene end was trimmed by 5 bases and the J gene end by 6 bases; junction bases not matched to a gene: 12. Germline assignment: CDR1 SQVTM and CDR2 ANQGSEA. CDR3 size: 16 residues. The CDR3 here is CSVSTSLAGVSNEQFF. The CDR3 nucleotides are TGCAGCGTTTCTACATCACTAGCGGGAGTTAGCAATGAGCAGTTCTTC.

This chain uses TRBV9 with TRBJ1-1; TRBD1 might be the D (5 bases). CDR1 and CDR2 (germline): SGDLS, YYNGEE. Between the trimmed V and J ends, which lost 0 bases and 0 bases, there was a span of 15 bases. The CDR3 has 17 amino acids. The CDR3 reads CASSVDSGRGMNTEAFF. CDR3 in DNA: TGTGCCAGCAGCGTAGATTCGGGGAGGGGCATGAACACTGAAGCTTTCTTT.

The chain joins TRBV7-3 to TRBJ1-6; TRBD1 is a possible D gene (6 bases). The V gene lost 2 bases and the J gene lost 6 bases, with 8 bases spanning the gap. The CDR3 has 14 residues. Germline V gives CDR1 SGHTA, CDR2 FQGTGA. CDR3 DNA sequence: TGTGCCAGCAGCTTAGGGGGGGCTAATTCACCCCTCCACTTT. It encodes CASSLGGANSPLHF.

CDR3 nucleotides: TGCAGCCACCCGAGGACAGGGAAGAATGAGCAGTTCTTC. Encoded protein: CSHPRTGKNEQFF. The chain couples TRBV29-1 to TRBJ2-1, with TRBD1 matching over 8 bases. The ends lost 8 bases at V and 7 bases at J; junction bases unmatched: 10. Germline V lookup: CDR1 SQVTM, CDR2 ANQGSEA. The CDR3 runs 13 residues.

CDR3 region: CASGRRGPYNEQFF. The CDR3 coding sequence is TGTGCCAGCGGAAGGAGGGGCCCTTACAATGAGCAGTTCTTC. The rearrangement joins TRBV6-5 to TRBJ2-1; a possible D gene is TRBD2 (6 bases). The germline V and J ends were trimmed by 8 bases and 4 bases, with 15 bases remaining between them. This CDR3 is 14 amino acids long. Germline V gives CDR1 MNHEY, CDR2 SVGAGI.

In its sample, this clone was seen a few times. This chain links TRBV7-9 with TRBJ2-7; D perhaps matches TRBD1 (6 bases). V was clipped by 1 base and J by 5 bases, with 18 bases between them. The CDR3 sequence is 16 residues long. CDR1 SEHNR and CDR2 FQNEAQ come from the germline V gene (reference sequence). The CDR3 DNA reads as TGTGCCAGCAGCTTAGTACAGGGTGATCTCGAAAACGAGCAGTACTTC. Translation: CASSLVQGDLENEQYF.

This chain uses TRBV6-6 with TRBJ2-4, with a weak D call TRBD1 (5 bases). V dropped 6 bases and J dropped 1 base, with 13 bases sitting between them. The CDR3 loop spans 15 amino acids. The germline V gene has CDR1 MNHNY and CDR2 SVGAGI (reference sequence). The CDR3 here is CASSPNRSAKNIQYF. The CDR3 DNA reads TGTGCCAGCAGCCCTAACAGGTCGGCCAAAAACATTCAGTACTTC.

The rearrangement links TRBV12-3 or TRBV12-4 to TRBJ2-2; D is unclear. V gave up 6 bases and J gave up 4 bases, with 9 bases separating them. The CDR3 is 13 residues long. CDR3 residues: CASRATPTGELFF. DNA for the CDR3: TGTGCCAGCAGAGCTACACCCACCGGGGAGCTGTTTTTT.

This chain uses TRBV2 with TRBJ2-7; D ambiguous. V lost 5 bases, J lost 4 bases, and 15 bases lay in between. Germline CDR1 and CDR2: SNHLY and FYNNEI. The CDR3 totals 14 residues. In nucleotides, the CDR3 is TGTGCCAGCAGTCCCTACGCCCCTGGGTACGAGCAGTACTTC. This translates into CASSPYAPGYEQYF.

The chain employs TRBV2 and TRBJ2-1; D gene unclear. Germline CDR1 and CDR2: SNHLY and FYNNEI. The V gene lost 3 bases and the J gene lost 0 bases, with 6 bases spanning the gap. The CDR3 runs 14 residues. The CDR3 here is CASSDRTSYNEQFF. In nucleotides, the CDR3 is TGTGCCAGCAGTGACCGGACCTCCTACAATGAGCAGTTCTTC.

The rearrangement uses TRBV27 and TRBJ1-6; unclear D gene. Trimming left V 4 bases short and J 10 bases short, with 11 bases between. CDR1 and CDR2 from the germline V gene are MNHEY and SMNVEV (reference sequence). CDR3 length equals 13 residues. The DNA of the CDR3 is TGTGCCAGCAGTTCTGAGCGCTGGTCACCCCTCCACTTT. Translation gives CASSSERWSPLHF.

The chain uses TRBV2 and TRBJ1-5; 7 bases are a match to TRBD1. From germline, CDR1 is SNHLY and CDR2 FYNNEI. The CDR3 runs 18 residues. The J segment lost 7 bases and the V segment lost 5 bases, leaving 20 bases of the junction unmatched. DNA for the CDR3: TGTGCCAGCAGTCGGGTGGGGGCTTCGGACAGGCCTGGACAGCCCCAGCATTTT. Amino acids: CASSRVGASDRPGQPQHF.

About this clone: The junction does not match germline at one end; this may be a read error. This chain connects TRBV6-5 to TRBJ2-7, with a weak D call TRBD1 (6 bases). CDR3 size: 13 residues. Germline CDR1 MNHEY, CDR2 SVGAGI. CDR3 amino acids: CASRPGESYDQYF. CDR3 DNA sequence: TGTGCCAGCAGACCAGGGGAGTCCTACGATCAGTACTTC.

This CDR3 reads CASSLAGTTEAFF. Here the CDR3 DNA reads TGTGCCAGCAGCTTAGCCGGGACCACTGAAGCTTTCTTT. This chain joins TRBV11-2 and TRBJ1-1; perhaps TRBD1 as D (5 bases). This CDR3 contains 13 residues. The V gene lost 1 base and the J gene lost 4 bases, with 7 bases spanning the gap. Germline V gives CDR1 SGHAT, CDR2 FQNNGV. Combining the CDR3 with reference TRBV11-2 and TRBJ1-1 gives the whole variable domain EAGVAQSPRYKIIEKRQSVAFWCNPISGHATLYWYQQILGQGPKLLIQFQNNGVVDDSQLPKDRFSAERLKGVDSTLKIQPAKLEDSAVYLCASSLAGTTEAFFGQGTRLTVV.

The CDR3 sequence: CASSGLKANSYNEQFF. CDR3 in DNA: TGTGCCAGTAGCGGATTAAAGGCTAACTCCTACAATGAGCAGTTCTTC. This sequence joins TRBV19 and TRBJ2-1; D uncertain. The CDR3 is 16 amino acids. Trimming took off 6 bases at V and 0 bases at J, with 15 bases between the two ends. Looked up from germline, CDR1 is LNHDA and CDR2 is SQIVND (reference sequence).

For the CDR3, the DNA is TGCGCCAGCAGCCGGGAAGGGGGAAGCACAGATACGCAGTATTTT. Amino acid sequence: CASSREGGSTDTQYF. The V call is TRBV5-1, the J call TRBJ2-3; D might be TRBD1 (6 bases). CDR1 SGHRS and CDR2 YFSETQ come from the germline V gene. This CDR3 contains 15 residues. Trimming removed 4 bases at V and 0 bases at J, with 12 bases between.

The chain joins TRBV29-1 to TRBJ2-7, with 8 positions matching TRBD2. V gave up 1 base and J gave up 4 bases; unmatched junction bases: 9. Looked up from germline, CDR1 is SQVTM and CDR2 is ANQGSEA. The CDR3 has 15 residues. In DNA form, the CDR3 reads TGCAGCGTTGAAGCTTTTGGGGCGGGAGGATACGAGCAGTACTTC. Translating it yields CSVEAFGAGGYEQYF.

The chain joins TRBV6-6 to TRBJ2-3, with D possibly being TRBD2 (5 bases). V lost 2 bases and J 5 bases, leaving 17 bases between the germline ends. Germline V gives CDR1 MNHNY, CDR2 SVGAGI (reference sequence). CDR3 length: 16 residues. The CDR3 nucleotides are TGTGCCAGCAGTTACCAACGTAGCGCTCCAAAAGATACGCAGTATTTT. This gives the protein CASSYQRSAPKDTQYF.

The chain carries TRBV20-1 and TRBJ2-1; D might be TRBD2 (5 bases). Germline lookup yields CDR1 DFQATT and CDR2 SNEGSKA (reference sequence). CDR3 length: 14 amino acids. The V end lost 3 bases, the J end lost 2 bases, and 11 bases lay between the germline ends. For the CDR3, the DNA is TGCAGTGCTAGTGCGGGCCGGACCTACAATGAGCAGTTCTTC. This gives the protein CSASAGRTYNEQFF.

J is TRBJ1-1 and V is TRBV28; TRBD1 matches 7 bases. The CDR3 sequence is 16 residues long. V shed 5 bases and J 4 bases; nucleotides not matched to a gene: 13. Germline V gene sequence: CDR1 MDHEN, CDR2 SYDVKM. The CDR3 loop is CASSGITGVKGTEAFF. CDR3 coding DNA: TGTGCCAGCAGTGGAATAACAGGGGTAAAGGGCACTGAAGCTTTCTTT. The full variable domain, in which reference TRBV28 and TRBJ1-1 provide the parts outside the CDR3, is DVKVTQSSRYLVKRTGEKVFLECVQDMDHENMFWYRQDPGLGLRLIYFSYDVKMKEKGDIPEGYSVSREKKERFSLILESASTNQTSMYLCASSGITGVKGTEAFFGQGTRLTVV.

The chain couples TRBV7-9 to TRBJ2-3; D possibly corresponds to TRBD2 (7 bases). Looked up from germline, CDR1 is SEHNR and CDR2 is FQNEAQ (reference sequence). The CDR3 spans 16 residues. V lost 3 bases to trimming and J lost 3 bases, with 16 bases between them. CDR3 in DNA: TGTGCCAGCAGCTTCTTAGGGGGAGGGGTGACAGATACGCAGTATTTT. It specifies CASSFLGGGVTDTQYF.